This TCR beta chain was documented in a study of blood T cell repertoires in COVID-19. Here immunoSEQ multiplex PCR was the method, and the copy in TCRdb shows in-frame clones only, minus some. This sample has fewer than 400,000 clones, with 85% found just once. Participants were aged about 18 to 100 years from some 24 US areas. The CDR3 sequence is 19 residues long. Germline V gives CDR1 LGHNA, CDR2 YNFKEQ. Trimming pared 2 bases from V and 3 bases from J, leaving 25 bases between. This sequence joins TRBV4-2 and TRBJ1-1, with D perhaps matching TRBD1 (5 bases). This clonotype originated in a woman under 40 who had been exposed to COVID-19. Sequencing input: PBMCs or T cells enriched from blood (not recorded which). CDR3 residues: CASSQHGTDPGPWDTEAFF. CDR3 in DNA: TGTGCCAGCAGCCAACACGGGACTGACCCGGGGCCTTGGGACACTGAAGCTTTCTTT.